This T cell receptor (beta chain) was obtained from a study of T cell changes during pregnancy in multiple sclerosis. The assay was immunoSEQ multiplex PCR, and TCRdb's table has in-frame clones only and misses some. Altogether about 38,000 clones are present, around 92% being singletons, with the ten largest covering 9% to 14%. The ends lost 2 bases at V and 4 bases at J; junction bases unmatched: 2. The CDR3 has 14 residues. Germline CDR1 reads MNHEY; CDR2 reads SMNVEV (reference sequence). The sample here was CD8+ T cells from peripheral blood mononuclear cells, taken after pregnancy. The sequence was collected from a female donor with multiple sclerosis, enrolled in a pregnancy study. V usage is TRBV27 and J usage is TRBJ1-1; 9 nucleotides match TRBD1. CDR3 region: CASSLGTGITEAFF. CDR3 sequence (DNA): TGTGCCAGCAGTTTAGGGACAGGGATCACTGAAGCTTTCTTT.